This section outlines one T cell receptor (beta chain) sequence together with its context. Its antigen is undetermined. The entry originates in a study of T cells after yellow fever vaccination. Study-wide context: Some fractions had low cell numbers, and these were prepared with SMART-Seq v4 Ultra Low Input. Whole-study results and caveats: Just a small share of clonotypes turned up in the CD4 compartment as well as the CD8 compartment. After the booster, 96% of CD4 and more than 75% of CD8 primary-response clones were re-detected.

The TCR cDNA carried a universal primer site and UMIs from 5'RACE template switching. Via MiXCR, TCRdb re-called the 5' RACE reads, giving one row per CDR3 protein. Of roughly 500,000 distinct CDR3 sequences listed, approximately 21% were seen once; the top ten hold approximately 14%. This CDR3 contains 13 residues. Trimming took 4 bases from V and 6 from J, leaving 10 bases between them. Germline V gene lookup returns CDR1 SQVTM and CDR2 ANQGSEA. The sample was PBMCs, taken 15 days after the yellow fever booster vaccination. The chain combines TRBV29-1 with TRBJ2-6; maybe TRBD1 (5 bases). This receptor was taken from a young man who received the YFV17D yellow fever vaccine. CDR3 sequence reads: CSVVGAEANVLTF. The CDR3 coding sequence is TGCAGCGTTGTAGGGGCGGAGGCCAACGTCCTGACTTTC.